Each of the 6 T cell receptor beta chains below was sequenced from the same sample in a study of blood T cell repertoires in COVID-19. Only in-frame clones appear in the TCRdb table, and some are missing; sequencing was by immunoSEQ multiplex PCR. The profile shows 300,000 to 350,000 clones, roughly 87% of them singletons. Sequencing input: peripheral blood. The source is a man aged 25-45 years with COVID-19, enrolled during active disease.

The chain employs TRBV2 and TRBJ2-5; 9 bases map to TRBD1. Trimming at V came to 5 bases and at J to 1 base, leaving 5 bases not matched to a gene. This CDR3 comprises 15 residues. Germline lookup yields CDR1 SNHLY and CDR2 FYNNEI. The CDR3 region has the DNA TGTGCCAGCAGTCGGGGACAGGGCTCCCAAGAGACCCAGTACTTC. Residues: CASSRGQGSQETQYF.

V is TRBV7-3 and J is TRBJ2-2, with D tentatively TRBD2 (6 bases). The V end was cut by 7 bases, the J end by 1 base, with 10 bases between. Germline V gene sequence: CDR1 SGHTA, CDR2 FQGTGA. This CDR3 region has 14 residues. The CDR3 region has the DNA TGTGCCAGCAAGGAGGGTTGGAACACCGGGGAGCTGTTTTTT. Translating it yields CASKEGWNTGELFF.

The chain has TRBV6-1 and TRBJ2-1, with 9 bases matching TRBD2. The CDR3 extends over 15 amino acids. V lost 1 base to trimming and J lost 8 bases; unmatched junction nucleotides: 6. Germline CDR1 MNHNS, CDR2 SASEGT. CDR3 residues: CASSEGISGRDEQFF. The CDR3 nucleotides are TGTGCCAGCAGTGAAGGGATTAGCGGGAGAGATGAGCAGTTCTTC.

The genes are TRBV28 and TRBJ2-7, with 11 bases fitting TRBD1. With 8 bases clipped from V and 6 bases from J, the junction kept 9 bases outside the gene matches. Germline lookup yields CDR1 MDHEN and CDR2 SYDVKM. The CDR3 is 14 residues long. The CDR3 here is CASDGTGGSREQYF. CDR3 bases: TGTGCCAGCGACGGGACAGGGGGTTCGCGCGAGCAGTACTTC.

As for this clone: The same CDR3 can be traced to other DNA sequences in this sample. The V call is TRBV7-3, the J call TRBJ2-2; D remains ambiguous. This CDR3 is 12 amino acids long. Trimming took 5 bases from V and 5 from J, leaving 6 bases between them. The V gene's germline CDR1 is SGHTA and CDR2 FQGTGA. The chain's CDR3 is CASSTYTGELFF. The CDR3, as DNA: TGTGCCAGCAGCACATATACCGGGGAGCTGTTTTTT.

This chain connects TRBV28 to TRBJ2-5, with 8 bases aligning to TRBD1. The CDR3 runs 15 residues. From germline, CDR1 is MDHEN and CDR2 SYDVKM. The junction had 10 bases not matched to a gene; V was cut back by 5 bases and J by 5 bases. The CDR3 region has the DNA TGTGCCAGCAGTGGTACAGGGGGGATTTCGGAGACCCAGTACTTC. The encoded protein is CASSGTGGISETQYF.